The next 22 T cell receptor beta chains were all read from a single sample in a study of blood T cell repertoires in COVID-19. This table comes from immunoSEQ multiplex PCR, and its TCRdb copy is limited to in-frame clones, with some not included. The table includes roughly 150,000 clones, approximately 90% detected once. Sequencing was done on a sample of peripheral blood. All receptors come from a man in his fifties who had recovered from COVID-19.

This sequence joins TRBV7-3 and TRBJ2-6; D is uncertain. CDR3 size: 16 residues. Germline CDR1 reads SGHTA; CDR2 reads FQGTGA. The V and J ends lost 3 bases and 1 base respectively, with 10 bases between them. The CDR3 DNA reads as TGTGCCAGCAGCTTCCAAGCCGCTTCTGGGGCCAACGTCCTGACTTTC. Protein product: CASSFQAASGANVLTF. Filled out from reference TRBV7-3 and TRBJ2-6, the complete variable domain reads GAGVSQTPSNKVTEKGKYVELRCDPISGHTALYWYRQSLGQGPEFLIYFQGTGAADDSGLPNDRFFAVRPEGSVSTLKIQRTERGDSAVYLCASSFQAASGANVLTFGAGSRLTVL.

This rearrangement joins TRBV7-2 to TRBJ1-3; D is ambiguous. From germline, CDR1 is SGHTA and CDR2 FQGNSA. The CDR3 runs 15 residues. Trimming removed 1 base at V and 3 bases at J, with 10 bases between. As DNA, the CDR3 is TGTGCCAGCAGCTTAGGTTCCTCGTATGGAAACACCATATATTTT. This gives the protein CASSLGSSYGNTIYF. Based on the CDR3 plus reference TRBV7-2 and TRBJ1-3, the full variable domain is GAGVSQSPSNKVTEKGKDVELRCDPISGHTALYWYRQSLGQGLEFLIYFQGNSAPDKSGLPSDRFSAERTGGSVSTLTIQRTQQEDSAVYLCASSLGSSYGNTIYFGEGSWLTVV.

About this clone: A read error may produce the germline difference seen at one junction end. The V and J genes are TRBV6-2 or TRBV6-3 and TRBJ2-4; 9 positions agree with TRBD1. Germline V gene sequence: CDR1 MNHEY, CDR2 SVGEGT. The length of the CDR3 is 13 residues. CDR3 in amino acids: CASSYLTGGGMNF. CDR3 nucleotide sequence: TGTGCCAGCAGTTACCTCACAGGGGGCGGCATGAACTTC.

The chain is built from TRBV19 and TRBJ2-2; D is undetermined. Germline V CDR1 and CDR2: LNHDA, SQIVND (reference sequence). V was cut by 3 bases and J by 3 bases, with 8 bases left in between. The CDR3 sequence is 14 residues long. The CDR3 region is CASSISSDTGELFF. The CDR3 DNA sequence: TGTGCCAGTAGTATCTCTTCGGACACCGGGGAGCTGTTTTTT.

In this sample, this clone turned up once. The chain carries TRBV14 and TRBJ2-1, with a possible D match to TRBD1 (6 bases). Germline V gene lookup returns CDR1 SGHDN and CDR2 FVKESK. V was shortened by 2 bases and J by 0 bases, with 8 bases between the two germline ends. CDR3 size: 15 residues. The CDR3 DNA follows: TGTGCCAGCAGCCAACAGGGGAGCTCCTACAATGAGCAGTTCTTC. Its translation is CASSQQGSSYNEQFF.

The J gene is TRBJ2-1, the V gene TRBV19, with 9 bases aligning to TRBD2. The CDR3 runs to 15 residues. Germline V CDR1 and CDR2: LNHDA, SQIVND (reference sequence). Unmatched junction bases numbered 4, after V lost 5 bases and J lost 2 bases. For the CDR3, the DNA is TGTGCCAGTAGTGGGATAGCGGGAGCCTACAATGAGCAGTTCTTC. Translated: CASSGIAGAYNEQFF.

As DNA, the CDR3 is TGTGCCAGCAGTTCCGGACGACAGGGAAGAACTGAAGCTTTCTTT. It specifies CASSSGRQGRTEAFF. This chain connects TRBV6-5 to TRBJ1-1, with 7 positions matching TRBD1. Trimming cost V 4 bases and J 5 bases; bases outside gene matches: 10. CDR1 MNHEY and CDR2 SVGAGI come from the germline V gene. This CDR3 has 15 residues.

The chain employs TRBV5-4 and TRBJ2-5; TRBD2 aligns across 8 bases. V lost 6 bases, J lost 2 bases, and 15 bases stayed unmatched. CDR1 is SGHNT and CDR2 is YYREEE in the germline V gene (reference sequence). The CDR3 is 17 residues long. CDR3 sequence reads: CASTNLAGSREQETQYF. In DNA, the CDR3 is TGTGCCAGCACCAACTTAGCGGGGTCGAGGGAACAAGAGACCCAGTACTTC. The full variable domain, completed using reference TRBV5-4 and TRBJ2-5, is ETGVTQSPTHLIKTRGQQVTLRCSSQSGHNTVSWYQQALGQGPQFIFQYYREEENGRGNFPPRFSGLQFPNYSSELNVNALELDDSALYLCASTNLAGSREQETQYFGPGTRLLVL.

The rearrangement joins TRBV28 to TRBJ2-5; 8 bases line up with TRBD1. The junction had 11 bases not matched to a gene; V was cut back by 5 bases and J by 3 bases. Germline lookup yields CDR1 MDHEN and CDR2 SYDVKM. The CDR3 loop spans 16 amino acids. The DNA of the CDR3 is TGTGCCAGCAGTACACAGGGGGTTAGGGAAGAAGAGACCCAGTACTTC. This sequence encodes CASSTQGVREEETQYF.

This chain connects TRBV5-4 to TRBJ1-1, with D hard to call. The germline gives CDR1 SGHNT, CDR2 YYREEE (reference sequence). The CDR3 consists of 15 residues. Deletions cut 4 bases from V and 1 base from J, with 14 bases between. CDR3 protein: CASSEEVGKNTEAFF. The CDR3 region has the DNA TGTGCCAGCAGCGAGGAGGTAGGGAAGAACACTGAAGCTTTCTTT.

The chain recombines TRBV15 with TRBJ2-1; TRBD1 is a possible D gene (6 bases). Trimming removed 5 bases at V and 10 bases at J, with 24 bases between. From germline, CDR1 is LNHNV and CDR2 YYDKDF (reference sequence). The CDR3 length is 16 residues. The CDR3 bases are TGTGCCACCAGCGAGGGGGTCAAAGGTAGCCAGAAGGAGCAGTTCTTC. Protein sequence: CATSEGVKGSQKEQFF.

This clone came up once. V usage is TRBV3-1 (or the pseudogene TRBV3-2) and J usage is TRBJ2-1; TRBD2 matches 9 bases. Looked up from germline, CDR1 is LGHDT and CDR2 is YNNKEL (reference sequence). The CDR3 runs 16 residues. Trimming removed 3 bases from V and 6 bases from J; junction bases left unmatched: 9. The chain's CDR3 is CASSQYSGSAGNEQFF. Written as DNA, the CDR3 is TGTGCCAGCAGCCAGTATAGCGGGAGCGCCGGCAATGAGCAGTTCTTC.

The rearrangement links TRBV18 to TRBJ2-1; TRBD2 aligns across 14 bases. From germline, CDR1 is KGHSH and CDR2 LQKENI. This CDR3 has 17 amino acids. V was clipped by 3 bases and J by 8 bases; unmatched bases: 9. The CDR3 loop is CASSPPGLAGGSDEQFF. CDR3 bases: TGTGCCAGCTCACCCCCTGGACTAGCGGGGGGTAGCGATGAGCAGTTCTTC.

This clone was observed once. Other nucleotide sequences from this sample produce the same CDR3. The CDR3 spells CASSQDRGLTEAFF. The CDR3 DNA reads TGCGCCAGCAGCCAGGACAGGGGTTTAACTGAAGCTTTCTTT. V gene TRBV4-3 combines with J gene TRBJ1-1; 9 nucleotides line up with TRBD1. The CDR3 is 14 amino acids. Unmatched junction bases numbered 4, after V lost 3 bases and J lost 5 bases. CDR1 and CDR2 (germline): LGHNA, YSLEER.

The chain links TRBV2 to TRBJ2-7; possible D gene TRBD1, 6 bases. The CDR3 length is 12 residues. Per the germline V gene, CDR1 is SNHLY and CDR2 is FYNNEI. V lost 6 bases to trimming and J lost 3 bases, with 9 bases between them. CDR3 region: CASRGRGYEQYF. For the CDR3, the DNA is TGTGCCAGCAGGGGCAGGGGCTACGAGCAGTACTTC.

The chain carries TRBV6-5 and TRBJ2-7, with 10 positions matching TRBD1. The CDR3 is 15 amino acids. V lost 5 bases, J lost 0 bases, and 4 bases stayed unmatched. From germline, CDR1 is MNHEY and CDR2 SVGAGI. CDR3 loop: CASSQRDRGSYEQYF. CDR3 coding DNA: TGTGCCAGCAGTCAACGGGACAGGGGCTCCTACGAGCAGTACTTC.

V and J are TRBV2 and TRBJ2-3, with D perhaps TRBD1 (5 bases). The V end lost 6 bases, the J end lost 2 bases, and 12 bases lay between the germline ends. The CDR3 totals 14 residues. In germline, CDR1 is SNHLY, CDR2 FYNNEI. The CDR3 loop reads CASRTTGNTDTQYF. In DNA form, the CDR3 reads TGTGCCAGCAGGACAACAGGTAACACAGATACGCAGTATTTT.

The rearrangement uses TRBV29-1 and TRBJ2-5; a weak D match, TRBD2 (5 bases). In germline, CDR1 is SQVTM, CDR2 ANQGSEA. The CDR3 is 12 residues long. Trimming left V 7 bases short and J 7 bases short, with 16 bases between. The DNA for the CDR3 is TGCAGCGCCGACTCGGGATTAGGGACCCAGTACTTC. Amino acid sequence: CSADSGLGTQYF.

Here the CDR3 DNA reads TGTGCCAGCAGCCTCCGGACAGATTTTAACTATGGCTACACCTTC. It is translated as CASSLRTDFNYGYTF. The chain recombines TRBV7-2 with TRBJ1-2; D is perhaps TRBD1 (6 bases). The CDR3 runs 15 residues. Between the trimmed V and J ends, which lost 5 bases and 1 base, there was a span of 14 bases. Germline V gives CDR1 SGHTA, CDR2 FQGNSA. The full variable domain, rest sourced from reference TRBV7-2 and TRBJ1-2, is GAGVSQSPSNKVTEKGKDVELRCDPISGHTALYWYRQSLGQGLEFLIYFQGNSAPDKSGLPSDRFSAERTGGSVSTLTIQRTQQEDSAVYLCASSLRTDFNYGYTFGSGTRLTVV.

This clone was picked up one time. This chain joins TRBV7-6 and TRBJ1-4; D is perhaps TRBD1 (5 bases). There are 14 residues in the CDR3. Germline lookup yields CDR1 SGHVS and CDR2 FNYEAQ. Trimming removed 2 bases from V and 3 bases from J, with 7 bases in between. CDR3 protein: CASSLSGANEKLFF. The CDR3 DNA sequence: TGTGCCAGCAGCTTATCGGGGGCTAATGAAAAACTGTTTTTT. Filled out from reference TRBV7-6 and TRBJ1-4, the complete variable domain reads GAGVSQSPRYKVTKRGQDVALRCDPISGHVSLYWYRQALGQGPEFLTYFNYEAQQDKSGLPNDRFSAERPEGSISTLTIQRTEQRDSAMYRCASSLSGANEKLFFGSGTQLSVL.

Here the CDR3 reads CASSEQNRGEQYF. The CDR3 DNA is TGTGCCAGCAGCGAACAAAACCGGGGCGAGCAGTACTTC. J is TRBJ2-7 and V is TRBV9; weak D call: TRBD2 (5 bases). Germline CDR1 and CDR2: SGDLS and YYNGEE. Deletions cut 3 bases from V and 6 bases from J, with 13 bases between. This CDR3 is 13 amino acids long.

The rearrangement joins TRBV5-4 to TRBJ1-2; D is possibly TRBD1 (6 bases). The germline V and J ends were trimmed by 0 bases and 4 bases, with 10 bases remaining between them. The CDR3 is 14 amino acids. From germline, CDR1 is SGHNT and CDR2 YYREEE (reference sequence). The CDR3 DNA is TGTGCCAGCAGCTTGGACAGGGCGGGCTATGGCTACACCTTC. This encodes CASSLDRAGYGYTF.